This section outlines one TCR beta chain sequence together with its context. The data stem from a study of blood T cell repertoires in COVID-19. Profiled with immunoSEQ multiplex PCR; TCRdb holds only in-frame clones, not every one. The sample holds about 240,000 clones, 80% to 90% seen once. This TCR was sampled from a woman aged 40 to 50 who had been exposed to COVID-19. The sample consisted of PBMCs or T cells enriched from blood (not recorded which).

CDR3 sequence: CASSYGQGVRETQYF. Written as DNA, the CDR3 is TGTGCCAGCAGTTACGGGCAGGGCGTGAGAGAGACCCAGTACTTC. This chain connects TRBV6-2 or TRBV6-3 to TRBJ2-5; D is possibly TRBD1 (5 bases). CDR1 is MNHEY and CDR2 is SVGEGT in the germline V gene. V lost 2 bases and J lost 4, with 14 bases in between. CDR3 length: 15 amino acids.